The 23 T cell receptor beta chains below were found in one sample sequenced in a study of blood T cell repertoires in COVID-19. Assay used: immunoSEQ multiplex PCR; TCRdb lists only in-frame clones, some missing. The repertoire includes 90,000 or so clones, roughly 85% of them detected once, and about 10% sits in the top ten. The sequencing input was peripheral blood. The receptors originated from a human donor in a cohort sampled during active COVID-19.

This chain's CDR3 is CASSYSAQGSYEQYF. The CDR3 DNA follows: TGTGCCAGCAGTTACTCCGCCCAGGGGTCCTACGAGCAGTACTTC. The rearrangement links TRBV6-2 or TRBV6-3 to TRBJ2-7, with D perhaps matching TRBD1 (6 bases). This CDR3 comprises 15 residues. Trimming pared 0 bases from V and 1 base from J, leaving 10 bases between. CDR1 is MNHEY and CDR2 is SVGEGT in the germline V gene.

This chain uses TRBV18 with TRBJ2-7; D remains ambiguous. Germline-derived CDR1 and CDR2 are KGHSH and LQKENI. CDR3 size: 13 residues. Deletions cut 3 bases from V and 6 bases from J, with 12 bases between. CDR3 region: CASSPNNSGEQYF. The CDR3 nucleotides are TGTGCCAGCTCACCGAACAACAGTGGCGAGCAGTACTTC.

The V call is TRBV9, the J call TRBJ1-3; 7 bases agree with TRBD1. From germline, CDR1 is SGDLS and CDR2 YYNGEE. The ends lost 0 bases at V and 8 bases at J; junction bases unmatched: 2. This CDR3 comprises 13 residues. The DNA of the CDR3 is TGTGCCAGCAGCGTAGGCAGGGGGGACACCATATATTTT. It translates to CASSVGRGDTIYF.

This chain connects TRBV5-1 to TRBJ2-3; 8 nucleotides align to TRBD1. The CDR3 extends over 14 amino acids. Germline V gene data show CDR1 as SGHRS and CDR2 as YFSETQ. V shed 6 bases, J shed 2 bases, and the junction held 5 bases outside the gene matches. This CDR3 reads CASNRQGTTDTQYF. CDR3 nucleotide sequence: TGCGCCAGCAATAGACAGGGGACCACAGATACGCAGTATTTT.

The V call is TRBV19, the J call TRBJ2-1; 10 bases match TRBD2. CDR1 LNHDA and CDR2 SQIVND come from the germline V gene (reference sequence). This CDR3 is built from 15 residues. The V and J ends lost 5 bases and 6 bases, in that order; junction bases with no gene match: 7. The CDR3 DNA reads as TGTGCCAGTAGTCCAGCGGGGGGGACGGGCAATGAGCAGTTCTTC. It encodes CASSPAGGTGNEQFF.

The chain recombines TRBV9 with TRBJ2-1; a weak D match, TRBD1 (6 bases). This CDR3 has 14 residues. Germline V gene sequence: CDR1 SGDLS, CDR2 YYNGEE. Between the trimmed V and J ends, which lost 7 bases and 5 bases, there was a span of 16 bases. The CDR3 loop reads CASGGLQGNNEQFF. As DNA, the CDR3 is TGTGCCAGCGGGGGTCTCCAGGGGAACAATGAGCAGTTCTTC.

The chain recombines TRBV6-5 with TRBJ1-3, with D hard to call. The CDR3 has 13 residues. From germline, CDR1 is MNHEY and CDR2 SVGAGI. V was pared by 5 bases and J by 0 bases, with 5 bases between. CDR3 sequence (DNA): TGTGCCAGCAGTCCCTCCTCTGGAAACACCATATATTTT. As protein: CASSPSSGNTIYF.

CDR3 amino acids: CSASGLAGIQETQYF. The CDR3 region has the DNA TGCAGTGCCAGTGGACTAGCGGGGATACAAGAGACCCAGTACTTC. The chain couples TRBV20-1 to TRBJ2-5, with TRBD2 matching 12 bases. CDR3 length equals 15 residues. V lost 6 bases to trimming and J lost 2 bases; unmatched junction nucleotides: 7. Germline lookup yields CDR1 DFQATT and CDR2 SNEGSKA (reference sequence).

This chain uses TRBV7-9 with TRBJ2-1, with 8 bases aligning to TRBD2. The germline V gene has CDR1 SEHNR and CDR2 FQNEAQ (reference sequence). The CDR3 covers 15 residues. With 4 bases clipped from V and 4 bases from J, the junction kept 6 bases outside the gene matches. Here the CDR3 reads CASSSRGGQYNEQFF. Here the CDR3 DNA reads TGTGCCAGCAGCTCCCGGGGGGGGCAGTACAATGAGCAGTTCTTC.

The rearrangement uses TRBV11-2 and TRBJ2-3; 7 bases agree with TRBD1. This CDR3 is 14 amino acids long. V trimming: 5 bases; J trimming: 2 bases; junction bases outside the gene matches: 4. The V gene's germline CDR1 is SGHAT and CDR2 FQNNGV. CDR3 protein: CASSQDRFTDTQYF. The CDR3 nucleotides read TGTGCCAGCAGCCAGGACAGGTTCACAGATACGCAGTATTTT. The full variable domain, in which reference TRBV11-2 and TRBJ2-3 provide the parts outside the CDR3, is EAGVAQSPRYKIIEKRQSVAFWCNPISGHATLYWYQQILGQGPKLLIQFQNNGVVDDSQLPKDRFSAERLKGVDSTLKIQPAKLEDSAVYLCASSQDRFTDTQYFGPGTRLTVL.

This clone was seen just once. CDR3 region: CASSRSGVKAGELFF. DNA for the CDR3: TGCGCCAGCAGCCGTTCGGGAGTGAAGGCCGGGGAGCTGTTTTTT. The chain is built from TRBV5-1 and TRBJ2-2; D might be TRBD2 (6 bases). The CDR3 sequence is 15 residues long. V was shortened by 4 bases and J by 6 bases, with 16 bases between the two germline ends. Germline V gene data show CDR1 as SGHRS and CDR2 as YFSETQ.

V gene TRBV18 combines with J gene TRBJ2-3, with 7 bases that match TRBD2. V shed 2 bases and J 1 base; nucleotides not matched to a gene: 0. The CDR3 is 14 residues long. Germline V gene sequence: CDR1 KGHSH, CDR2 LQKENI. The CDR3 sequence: CASSPTSGTDTQYF. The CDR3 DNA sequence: TGTGCCAGCTCACCAACTAGCGGCACAGATACGCAGTATTTT. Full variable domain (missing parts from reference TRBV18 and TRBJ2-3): NAGVMQNPRHLVRRRGQEARLRCSPMKGHSHVYWYRQLPEEGLKFMVYLQKENIIDESGMPKERFSAEFPKEGPSILRIQQVVRGDSAAYFCASSPTSGTDTQYFGPGTRLTVL.

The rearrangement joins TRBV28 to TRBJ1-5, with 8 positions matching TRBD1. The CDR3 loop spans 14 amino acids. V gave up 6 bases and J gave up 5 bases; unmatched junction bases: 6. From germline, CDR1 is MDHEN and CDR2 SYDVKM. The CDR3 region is CASRLKQGDQPQHF. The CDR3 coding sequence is TGTGCCAGCAGATTAAAACAGGGGGATCAGCCCCAGCATTTT.

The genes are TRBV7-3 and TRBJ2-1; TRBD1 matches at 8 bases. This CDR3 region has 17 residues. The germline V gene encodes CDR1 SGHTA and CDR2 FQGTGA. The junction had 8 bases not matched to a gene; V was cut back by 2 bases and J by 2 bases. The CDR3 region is CASSLHRQGFPYNEQFF. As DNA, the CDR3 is TGTGCCAGCAGCTTACATAGACAGGGGTTTCCCTACAATGAGCAGTTCTTC.

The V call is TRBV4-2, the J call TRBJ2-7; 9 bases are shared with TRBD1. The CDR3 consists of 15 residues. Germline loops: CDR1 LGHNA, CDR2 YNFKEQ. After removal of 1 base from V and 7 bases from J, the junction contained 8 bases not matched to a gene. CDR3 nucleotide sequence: TGTGCCAGCAGCCAAGGGGGACAGGGAGGTCGGGAGCAGTACTTC. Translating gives CASSQGGQGGREQYF.

CDR3 residues: CASSLGDTLRETQYF. CDR3 coding DNA: TGCGCCAGCAGCTTGGGGGACACCCTCCGGGAGACCCAGTACTTC. This chain links TRBV5-1 with TRBJ2-5; perhaps TRBD1 as D (6 bases). Per the germline V gene, CDR1 is SGHRS and CDR2 is YFSETQ. This CDR3 comprises 15 residues. The V end lost 0 bases, the J end lost 5 bases, and 14 bases lay between the germline ends.

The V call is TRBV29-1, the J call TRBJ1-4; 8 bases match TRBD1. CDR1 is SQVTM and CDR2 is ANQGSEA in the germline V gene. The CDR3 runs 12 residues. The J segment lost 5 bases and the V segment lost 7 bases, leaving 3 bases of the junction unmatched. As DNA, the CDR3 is TGCAGCGCCGGGACAGGAAATGAAAAACTGTTTTTT. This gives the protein CSAGTGNEKLFF. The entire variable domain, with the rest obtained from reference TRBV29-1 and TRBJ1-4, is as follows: SAVISQKPSRDICQRGTSLTIQCQVDSQVTMMFWYRQQPGQSLTLIATANQGSEATYESGFVIDKFPISRPNLTFSTLTVSNMSPEDSSIYLCSAGTGNEKLFFGSGTQLSVL.

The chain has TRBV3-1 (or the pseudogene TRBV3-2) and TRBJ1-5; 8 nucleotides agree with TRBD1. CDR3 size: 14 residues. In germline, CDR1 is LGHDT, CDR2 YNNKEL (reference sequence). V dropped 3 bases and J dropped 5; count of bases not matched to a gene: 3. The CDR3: CASSHGQGHQPQHF. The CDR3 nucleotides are TGTGCCAGCAGCCACGGACAGGGCCATCAGCCCCAGCATTTT.

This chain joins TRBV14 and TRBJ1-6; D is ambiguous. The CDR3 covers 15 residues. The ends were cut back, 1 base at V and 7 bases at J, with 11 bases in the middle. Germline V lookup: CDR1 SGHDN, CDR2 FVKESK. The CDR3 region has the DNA TGTGCCAGCAGCCAAGCTGCGGGAAAGAATTCACCCCTCCACTTT. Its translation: CASSQAAGKNSPLHF.

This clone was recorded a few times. CDR3 sequence: CASSWGLPTTGELFF. CDR3 coding DNA: TGTGCCAGCAGCTGGGGACTACCCACTACCGGGGAGCTGTTTTTT. This chain connects TRBV5-4 to TRBJ2-2, with 7 bases matching TRBD2. The germline CDR1 and CDR2 sequences are SGHNT and YYREEE (reference sequence). The CDR3 extends over 15 amino acids. V trimming: 3 bases; J trimming: 5 bases; junction bases outside the gene matches: 7.

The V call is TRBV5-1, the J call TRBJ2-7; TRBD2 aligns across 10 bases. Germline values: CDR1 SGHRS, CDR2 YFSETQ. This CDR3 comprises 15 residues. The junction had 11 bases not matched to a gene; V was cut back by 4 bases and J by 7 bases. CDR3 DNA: TGCGCCAGCAGCCATAACCAGCTAGCGGGGGAAGAGCAGTACTTC. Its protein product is CASSHNQLAGEEQYF.

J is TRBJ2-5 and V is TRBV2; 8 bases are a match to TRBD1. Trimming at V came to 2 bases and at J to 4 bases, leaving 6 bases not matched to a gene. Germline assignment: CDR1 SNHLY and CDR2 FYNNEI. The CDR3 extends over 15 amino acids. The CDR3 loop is CASSESDRGLETQYF. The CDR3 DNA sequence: TGTGCCAGCAGTGAATCTGACAGGGGCCTAGAGACCCAGTACTTC.

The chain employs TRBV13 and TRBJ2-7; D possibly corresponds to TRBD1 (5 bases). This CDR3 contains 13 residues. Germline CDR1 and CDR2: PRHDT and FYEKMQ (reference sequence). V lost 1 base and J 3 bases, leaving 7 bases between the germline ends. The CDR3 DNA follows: TGTGCCAGCAGCTTAGACAGGAGCTACGAGCAGTACTTC. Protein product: CASSLDRSYEQYF.